This T cell receptor (beta chain) was sequenced during a study of post-analysis software for immune sequencing data. Study information: Relapsing-remitting, secondary progressive and progressive-relapsing multiple sclerosis were all included among the disease courses. General study points: Compared with controls, patients showed significantly lower normalized Chao1 diversity. TRBV segments more frequent in patients than in controls numbered several and included TRBV5-6, TRBV5-1 and TRBV20-1.

There are a few counts of this clonotype. Its antigen is undetermined. One end of the junction does not line up with germline, which may come from a read error. Prepared libraries of TCR beta cDNA carried unique molecular identifiers. Input of roughly 1 to 11 million T cells yielded 550,000 or so cDNA molecules. TCRdb ran MiXCR on the PCR reads and lists one entry per CDR3 protein. Here the sample spans roughly 700,000 distinct CDR3 sequences, 30% being singletons. The CDR3 totals 16 residues. Per germline, CDR1 SGHDT and CDR2 YYEEEE. The material sequenced was blood. The TCR originated in a girl aged 10 to 17 with multiple sclerosis. This rearrangement joins TRBV5-6 to TRBJ2-1; D is possibly TRBD1 or TRBD2 (5 bases each). CDR3 sequence: CATTRAGKWGYNEQCF. The DNA for the CDR3 is TGTGCCACCACGCGGGCCGGAAAGTGGGGCTACAATGAGCAGTGCTTC. Together with reference TRBV5-6 and TRBJ2-1, the CDR3 gives the full variable domain: DAGVTQSPTHLIKTRGQQVTLRCSPKSGHDTVSWYQQALGQGPQFIFQYYEEEERQRGNFPDRFSGHQFPNYSSELNVNALLLGDSALYLCATTRAGKWGYNEQCFGPGTRLTVL.